This T cell receptor (beta chain) was recorded in a study of cytomegalovirus exposure and HLA in healthy donors. Overall study context: The same platform used for the 650 to 700 first-cohort repertoires was also used for the approximately 120 validation repertoires, as a later analysis reported. Study-level findings and limits: A few CMV-associated chains proved CMV antigen-specific in vitro. Approximately 160 TCR beta chains were listed as cytomegalovirus-associated. Subsequent analysis found a tendency for first-cohort TCR clusters to co-occur within the 90 to 150 validation repertoires.

Notes on this clone: Its antigen is not known.

The germline CDR1 and CDR2 sequences are SGDLS and YYNGEE. V lost 0 bases and J lost 3; bases outside the gene matches: 12. The CDR3 contains 18 residues. Produced via immunoSEQ multiplex PCR; TCRdb's table is partial and in-frame only. Found here are 100,000 to 150,000 clones, around nine tenths of them singletons; the top ten hold less than 2%. The gene calls are TRBV9 and TRBJ2-1, with 7 bases matching TRBD2. The sequence was collected from a young woman in good health and CMV-seronegative. Material for sequencing was PBMCs. DNA of the CDR3: TGTGCCAGCAGCGTAGCCCCCTCCGGACTAGGAAACTACAATGAGCAGTTCTTC. Residues: CASSVAPSGLGNYNEQFF.